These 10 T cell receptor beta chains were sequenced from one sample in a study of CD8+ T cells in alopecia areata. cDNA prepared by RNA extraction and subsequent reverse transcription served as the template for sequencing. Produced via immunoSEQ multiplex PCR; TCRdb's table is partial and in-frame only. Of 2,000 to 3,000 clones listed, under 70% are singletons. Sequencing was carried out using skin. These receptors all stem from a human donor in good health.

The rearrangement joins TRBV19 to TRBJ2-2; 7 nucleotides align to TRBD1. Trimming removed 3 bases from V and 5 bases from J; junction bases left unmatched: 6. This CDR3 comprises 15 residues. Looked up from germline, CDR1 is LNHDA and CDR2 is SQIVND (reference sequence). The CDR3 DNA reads TGTGCCAGTAGTATGACAGGGTGGATGACCGGGGAGCTGTTTTTT. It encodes CASSMTGWMTGELFF.

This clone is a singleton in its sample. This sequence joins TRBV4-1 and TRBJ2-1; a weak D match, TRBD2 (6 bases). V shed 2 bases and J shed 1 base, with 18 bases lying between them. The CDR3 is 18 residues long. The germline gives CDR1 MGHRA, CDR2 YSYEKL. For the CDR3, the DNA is TGCGCCAGCAGCCAATTAGGAAGGGACCGGGGGTCCTACAATGAGCAGTTCTTC. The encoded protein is CASSQLGRDRGSYNEQFF.

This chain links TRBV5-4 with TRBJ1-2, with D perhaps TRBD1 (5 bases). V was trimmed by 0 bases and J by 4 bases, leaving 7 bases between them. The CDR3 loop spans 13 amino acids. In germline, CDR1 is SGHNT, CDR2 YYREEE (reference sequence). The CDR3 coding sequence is TGTGCCAGCAGCTTGGGACAGTCCTATGGCTACACCTTC. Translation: CASSLGQSYGYTF.

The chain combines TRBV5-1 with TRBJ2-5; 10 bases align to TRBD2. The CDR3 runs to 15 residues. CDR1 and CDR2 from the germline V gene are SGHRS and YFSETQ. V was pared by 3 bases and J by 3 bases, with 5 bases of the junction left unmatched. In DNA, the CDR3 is TGCGCCAGCAGCTCAAGCGGGGGGGCCGAAGAGACCCAGTACTTC. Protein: CASSSSGGAEETQYF.

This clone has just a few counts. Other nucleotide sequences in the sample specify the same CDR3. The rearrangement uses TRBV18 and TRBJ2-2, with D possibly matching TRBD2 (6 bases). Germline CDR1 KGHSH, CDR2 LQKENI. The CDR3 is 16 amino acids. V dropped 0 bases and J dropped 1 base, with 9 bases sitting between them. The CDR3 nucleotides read TGTGCCAGCTCACCACCGACCGGGGGGAACACCGGGGAGCTGTTTTTT. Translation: CASSPPTGGNTGELFF.

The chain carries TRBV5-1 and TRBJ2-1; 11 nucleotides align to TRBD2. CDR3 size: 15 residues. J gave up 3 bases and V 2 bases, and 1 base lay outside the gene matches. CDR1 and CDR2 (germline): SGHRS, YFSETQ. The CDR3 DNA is TGCGCCAGCAGCTTTACTAGCGGGGGCTACAATGAGCAGTTCTTC. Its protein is CASSFTSGGYNEQFF. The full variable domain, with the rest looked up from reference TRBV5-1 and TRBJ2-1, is KAGVTQTPRYLIKTRGQQVTLSCSPISGHRSVSWYQQTPGQGLQFLFEYFSETQRNKGNFPGRFSGRQFSNSRSEMNVSTLELGDSALYLCASSFTSGGYNEQFFGPGTRLTVL.

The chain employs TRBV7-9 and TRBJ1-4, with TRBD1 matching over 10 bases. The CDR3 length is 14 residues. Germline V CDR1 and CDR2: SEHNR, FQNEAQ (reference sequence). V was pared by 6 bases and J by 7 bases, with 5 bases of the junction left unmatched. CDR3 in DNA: TGTGCCAGCAGGCGGAGGGACAGGGGTGAAAAACTGTTTTTT. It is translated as CASRRRDRGEKLFF.

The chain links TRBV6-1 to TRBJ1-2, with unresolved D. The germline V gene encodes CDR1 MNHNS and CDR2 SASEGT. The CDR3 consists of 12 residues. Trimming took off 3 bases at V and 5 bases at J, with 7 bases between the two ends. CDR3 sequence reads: CASSDWGYGYTF. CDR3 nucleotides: TGTGCCAGCAGTGACTGGGGTTATGGCTACACCTTC.

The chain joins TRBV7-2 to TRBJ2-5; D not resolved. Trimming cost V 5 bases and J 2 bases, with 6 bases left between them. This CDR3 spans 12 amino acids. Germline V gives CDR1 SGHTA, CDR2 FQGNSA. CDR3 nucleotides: TGTGCCAGCAGCCGCGATCAAGAGACCCAGTACTTC. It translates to CASSRDQETQYF.

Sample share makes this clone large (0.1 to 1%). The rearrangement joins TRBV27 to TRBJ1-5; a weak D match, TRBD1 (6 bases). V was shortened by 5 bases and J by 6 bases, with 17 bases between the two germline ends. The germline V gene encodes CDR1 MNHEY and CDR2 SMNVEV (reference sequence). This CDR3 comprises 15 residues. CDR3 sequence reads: CASSPFTGQPQPQHF. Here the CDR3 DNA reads TGTGCCAGCAGTCCCTTTACAGGGCAGCCTCAGCCCCAGCATTTT.